This TCR beta chain was profiled in a study of regulatory T cells in long-lasting Graves disease. Whole-study findings and limits: Persistent disease was characterized by preferential usage of TRBV28, TRBJ1-2 and TRBJ2-5.

Time point denoted: newly diagnosed GD, antithyroid drugs for less than 3 months. The authors made the TCR library using RNA they extracted from PBMCs. With 2 bases clipped from V and 4 bases from J, the junction kept 7 bases outside the gene matches. Germline values: CDR1 SGHVS, CDR2 FQNEAQ. This CDR3 has 16 amino acids. Sequencing libraries for TCR beta were prepared with iRepertoire HTBI primers and Arm-PCR of CDR3 regions. TCRdb ran MiXCR on the multiplex PCR reads and lists one entry per CDR3 protein. The sample records about 610,000 distinct CDR3 sequences, about 16% being singletons. About this clonotype itself: Its matching antigen is unknown.

The same data also went into a second study, on T cells in Graves' hyperthyroidism and ophthalmopathy. That source adds: Exclusion of patients followed from uncontrolled infection, other autoimmune disease, pregnancy or lactation. RT-PCR in the first round (using the HTBI primer set) targeted the TCR CDR3.

The material was peripheral blood mononuclear cells (PBMCs), obtained at new diagnosis, from a patient treated with antithyroid drugs. The receptor was derived from a man younger than 35 with Graves disease. This chain uses TRBV7-8 with TRBJ2-5; 10 bases map to TRBD2. The CDR3 here is CASSLLASGSVETQYF. The CDR3 region has the DNA TGTGCCAGCAGCTTATTGGCTAGCGGGAGCGTAGAGACCCAGTACTTC.